The subject of this entry is one T cell receptor beta chain. Antigen specificity is unknown. In building TCR beta libraries, iRepertoire HTBI primers were used together with Arm-PCR of CDR3 regions. Using its own MiXCR run on the multiplex PCR reads, TCRdb lists one record per CDR3 protein. The repertoire holds approximately 400,000 distinct CDR3 sequences, 20% to 25% seen once, with less than 25% in the top ten. Germline V gives CDR1 SGHTA, CDR2 FQGNSA. The CDR3 spans 12 residues. Deletions cut 5 bases from V and 4 bases from J, with 9 bases between. This specimen belongs to a study of regulatory T cells in long-lasting Graves disease. Study-level results: TRBV28, TRBJ1-2 and TRBJ2-5 emerged as the favored segments in persistent disease.

Time point noted: persistent/refractory GD, antithyroid drugs over 5 years with positive TRAb. PBMC RNA served as the TCR library source. The diagnosis of Graves' disease used American Thyroid Association guidelines. The sequence was collected from a female donor with Graves disease. Sequences were derived from peripheral blood mononuclear cells (PBMCs), sampled when the disease was refractory, from a patient treated with antithyroid drugs. V gene TRBV7-2 combines with J gene TRBJ2-7; D gene uncertain. The CDR3 protein is CASSELTYEQYF. DNA for the CDR3: TGTGCCAGCAGCGAGCTTACGTACGAGCAGTACTTC.